This T cell receptor beta chain was found in a study of CD8+CD57+ T cells in acquired aplastic anemia. Study-level information: DNA recovered from sorted CD4+ and CD8+ cells had a mean of roughly 3 ug. General observations from the study: Found in both controls and patients were approximately 30 CD8+ CDR3 sequences. In CD8+ cells, Simpson's diversity showed no significant difference between patients and controls.

Researchers used genomic DNA as the template to profile TCR beta VDJ and CDR3. MiXCR, run by TCRdb on the reads, gives a single entry per CDR3 protein. The table has hundreds of thousands of distinct CDR3 sequences, around 33% seen once. For sequencing, patients were chosen who had shown expansion of CD8+CD57+ cells by flow cytometry. All patients were therapy-naive when blood was sampled. This clonotype has a single count. Antigen unknown. Germline CDR1 is ENHRY and CDR2 is SYGVKD. The trim removed 6 bases at V and 4 bases at J, leaving 3 bases unmatched. The CDR3 spans 13 residues. The sequence derives from a human donor with aplastic anemia. Sequencing was performed on sorted CD4+, CD8+, or CD8+CD57+ T cells (not recorded which) from PBMCs. V and J are TRBV10-3 and TRBJ1-1, with TRBD1 matching 9 bases. CDR3 coding DNA: TGTGCCATCAGGAAGGACAGGGGCACTGAAGCTTTCTTT. Translation: CAIRKDRGTEAFF.